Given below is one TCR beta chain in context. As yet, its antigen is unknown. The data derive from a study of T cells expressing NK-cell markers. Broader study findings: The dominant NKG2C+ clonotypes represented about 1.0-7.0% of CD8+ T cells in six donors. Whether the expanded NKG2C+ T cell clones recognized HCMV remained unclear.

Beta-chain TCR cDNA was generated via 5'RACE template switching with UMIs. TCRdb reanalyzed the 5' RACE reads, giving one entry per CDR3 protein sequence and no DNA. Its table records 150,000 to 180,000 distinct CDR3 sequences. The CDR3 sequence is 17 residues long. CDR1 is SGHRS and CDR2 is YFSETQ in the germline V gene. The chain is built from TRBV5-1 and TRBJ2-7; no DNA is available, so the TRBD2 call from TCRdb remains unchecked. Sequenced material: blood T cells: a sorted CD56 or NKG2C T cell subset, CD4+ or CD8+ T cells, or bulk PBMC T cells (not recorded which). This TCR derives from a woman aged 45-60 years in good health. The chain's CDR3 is CASSSLGGEAGISEQYF.